The rows below give T cell receptor beta chains drawn from one sample of a study of T-cell reconstitution after alpha-beta-depleted transplantation in children. TCRdb re-called the PCR reads through MiXCR, storing one row per CDR3 protein. The sample lists over 90,000 distinct CDR3 sequences; around 6.1% were seen once. The specimen was PBMCs, mostly from graft donor cells, collected 60 days after TCRalphabeta/CD19-depleted stem cell transplant. Receptors originate from a female patient aged 2-9 years who had a stem cell transplant for Fanconi anemia, so the T cells may come from the graft donor. Each CDR3 is given with its conserved first and last residue.

v_gene,j_gene,CDR3aa
TRBV5-6,TRBJ2-7,CASSTGLEGYEQYF
TRBV4-1,TRBJ2-1,CASSQGLAGYNEQFF
TRBV6-1,TRBJ1-4,CASSEAWEEKLFF
TRBV6-1,TRBJ2-1,CASSVVFYNEQFF
TRBV11-2,TRBJ1-6,CASSLRVVYSPLHF
TRBV28,TRBJ2-7,CASSYRPNRVYEQYF
TRBV20-1,TRBJ2-6,CSAMDGGSGANVLTF
TRBV5-1,TRBJ2-2,CASSHSGTHLTGELFF
TRBV28,TRBJ2-1,CASIPLGQRNEQFF
TRBV27,TRBJ2-5,CASSFSIQDYQETQYF
TRBV6-1,TRBJ1-6,CASSPPGPIGAPLHF
TRBV20-1,TRBJ2-1,CSASVTSGRANEQFF
TRBV29-1,TRBJ1-1,CSVGYGTGGTEAFF
TRBV30,TRBJ2-1,CAWSRVAGVEQFF
TRBV5-6,TRBJ2-7,CASSLGQGVTYEQYF
TRBV30,TRBJ1-1,CAWSVHGSMNTEAFF
TRBV12-3/TRBV12-4,TRBJ1-4,CASSVLSEKLFF
TRBV20-1,TRBJ2-7,CSARGGEQYF
TRBV11-3,TRBJ1-3,CASSLDGSGNTIYF
TRBV7-9,TRBJ2-4,CASSSGQGIIQYF
TRBV5-1,TRBJ2-7,CASSSGGPYEQYF
TRBV5-6,TRBJ2-3,CASTLAGGHPDTQYF
TRBV7-9,TRBJ2-1,CASSPSRGLAGYNEQFF
TRBV24-1,TRBJ2-7,CATSARVAYEQYF
TRBV20-1,TRBJ2-1,CSARHGEGLAAYNEQFF
TRBV20-1,TRBJ2-3,CSARDVYSSSTDTQYF
TRBV19,TRBJ2-7,CASSGRTGSKRYF
TRBV2,TRBJ2-7,CASRVDRAGEQYF
TRBV7-9,TRBJ1-2,CASSSTGGNGYTF
TRBV5-1,TRBJ2-1,CASSLAVVAGAYNEQFF
TRBV4-1,TRBJ2-7,CASSQAPQLTAYEQYF